Below, 25 T cell receptor beta chains from the same sample are listed, as sequenced in a study of T-cell reconstitution after alpha-beta-depleted transplantation in children. Preparation of the TCRbeta library used unique molecular identifiers. From the PCR reads, TCRdb called clonotypes with MiXCR, one entry per CDR3 protein. The sample has around 700,000 distinct CDR3 sequences, around 13% seen once; the top ten hold 0.75% to 0.85%. Sequences were derived from PBMCs, sampled before TCRalphabeta/CD19-depleted stem cell transplant. These receptors were obtained from a girl aged 2 to 10 with congenital amegakaryocytic thrombocytopenia, due to receive a stem cell transplant.

J is TRBJ2-7 and V is TRBV4-1; D possibly corresponds to TRBD2 (7 bases). This CDR3 contains 18 residues. V was shortened by 1 base and J by 2 bases, with 21 bases between the two germline ends. Germline lookup yields CDR1 MGHRA and CDR2 YSYEKL. This CDR3 is CASSQVLGGPVQTYEQYF. CDR3 DNA: TGCGCCAGCAGCCAAGTTTTGGGGGGGCCGGTCCAAACCTACGAGCAGTACTTC.

This clonotype was seen at least ten times. This rearrangement joins TRBV4-1 to TRBJ1-4, with 7 bases matching TRBD1. From germline, CDR1 is MGHRA and CDR2 YSYEKL. V lost 3 bases and J lost 8; bases outside the gene matches: 6. The CDR3 has 14 residues. CDR3 DNA sequence: TGCGCCAGCAGCCAGACGACAGGGTACGAAAAACTGTTTTTT. It encodes CASSQTTGYEKLFF.

There are a few counts of this clonotype. The chain combines TRBV12-3 or TRBV12-4 with TRBJ2-1; perhaps TRBD2 as D (6 bases). This CDR3 contains 17 residues. With 3 bases removed from V and 0 bases from J, the gap between germline ends came to 15 bases. As DNA, the CDR3 is TGTGCCAGCAGTTTCCCTCCTAGCGTTAGCTCCTACAATGAGCAGTTCTTC. The encoded protein is CASSFPPSVSSYNEQFF.

This sequence joins TRBV5-1 and TRBJ1-6; possibly TRBD1 for D (5 bases). Germline CDR1 reads SGHRS; CDR2 reads YFSETQ. Trimming stripped 1 base from V and 9 bases from J, with 11 bases between. CDR3 length: 14 residues. The CDR3 spells CASSLPGETSPLHF. The CDR3 coding sequence is TGCGCCAGCAGCTTGCCGGGGGAGACTTCACCCCTCCACTTT.

This clonotype has a handful of counts. The gene calls are TRBV12-3 or TRBV12-4 and TRBJ2-1, with no clear D. V shed 6 bases and J shed 6 bases, with 21 bases lying between them. This CDR3 has 16 amino acids. The CDR3 reads CASRDGPKVVRNEQFF. The CDR3 DNA sequence: TGTGCCAGCAGGGATGGACCCAAGGTCGTACGCAATGAGCAGTTCTTC.

This clonotype was recorded a few times. J is TRBJ2-7 and V is TRBV3-1, with 8 nucleotides matching TRBD2. The CDR3 length is 15 residues. Germline V CDR1 and CDR2: LGHDT, YNNKEL (reference sequence). Unmatched junction bases numbered 11, after V lost 4 bases and J lost 6 bases. The DNA of the CDR3 is TGTGCCAGCAGCCGCCAACCAGCGGGAGTTGGCGAGCAGTACTTC. Its translation: CASSRQPAGVGEQYF.

This clonotype was detected only a few times. The rearrangement joins TRBV7-8 to TRBJ2-6; 10 nucleotides line up with TRBD2. The V segment lost 1 base and the J segment 0 bases; nucleotides outside the gene matches: 6. The germline V gene has CDR1 SGHVS and CDR2 FQNEAQ. This CDR3 is built from 19 residues. CDR3 loop: CASSLVGSGRDSGANVLTF. The CDR3 nucleotides read TGTGCCAGCAGCTTAGTAGGAAGCGGGAGGGACTCTGGGGCCAACGTCCTGACTTTC.

The chain couples TRBV29-1 to TRBJ2-5; D gene unclear. V dropped 3 bases and J dropped 5 bases, with 7 bases sitting between them. Germline CDR1 is SQVTM and CDR2 is ANQGSEA. CDR3 length: 11 residues. The CDR3 DNA follows: TGCAGCGTTGACTCCGGGGAGACCCAGTACTTC. It translates to CSVDSGETQYF.

This clonotype was found many times. This chain joins TRBV12-3 or TRBV12-4 and TRBJ2-2; possibly TRBD1 or TRBD2 for D (6 bases each). The CDR3 sequence is 14 residues long. V was cut by 5 bases and J by 4 bases, with 11 bases left in between. CDR3 protein: CASSPGASTGELFF. The CDR3 DNA reads as TGTGCCAGCAGTCCGGGGGCAAGCACCGGGGAGCTGTTTTTT.

This clonotype came up many times. The CDR3 is CASSSGTGSGELFF. In DNA form, the CDR3 reads TGCGCCAGCAGCTCCGGGACAGGGAGCGGGGAGCTGTTTTTT. This chain joins TRBV5-1 and TRBJ2-2; 9 bases match TRBD1. The trim removed 3 bases at V and 7 bases at J, leaving 4 bases unmatched. The CDR3 sequence is 14 residues long. CDR1 is SGHRS and CDR2 is YFSETQ in the germline V gene.

This clonotype has just a few counts. This chain uses TRBV20-1 with TRBJ2-5; a possible D gene is TRBD2 (6 bases). Germline-derived CDR1 and CDR2 are DFQATT and SNEGSKA (reference sequence). The V and J ends lost 1 base and 5 bases respectively, with 17 bases between them. The CDR3 is 15 residues long. Written as DNA, the CDR3 is TGCAGTGCTAGAGTTCTTGGTCCCCGGGAGGAGACCCAGTACTTC. Protein: CSARVLGPREETQYF.

This clonotype came up a few times. The chain has TRBV3-1 and TRBJ2-6, with no clear D. The length of the CDR3 is 16 residues. V was shortened by 3 bases and J by 0 bases, with 9 bases between the two germline ends. The V gene's germline CDR1 is LGHDT and CDR2 YNNKEL (reference sequence). CDR3 amino acids: CASSHLILSGANVLTF. CDR3 coding DNA: TGTGCCAGCAGCCACCTCATCCTCTCTGGGGCCAACGTCCTGACTTTC.

This clonotype was detected ten times or more. This chain uses TRBV20-1 with TRBJ2-7; 11 bases line up with TRBD2. The length of the CDR3 is 16 residues. V lost 1 base and J lost 5; bases outside the gene matches: 10. Germline V gives CDR1 DFQATT, CDR2 SNEGSKA (reference sequence). CDR3 nucleotides: TGCAGTGCTAGAGTGATCCTAGCGGGAGGTTTAAACGAGCAGTACTTC. It translates to CSARVILAGGLNEQYF.

This clonotype showed up many times. The DNA of the CDR3 is TGCGCCAGCAGCTTGGCCGCTGGGCGGCTAGGGAACTATGGCTACACCTTC. The encoded protein is CASSLAAGRLGNYGYTF. The chain joins TRBV5-1 to TRBJ1-2; no clear D gene. Germline values: CDR1 SGHRS, CDR2 YFSETQ. The CDR3 consists of 17 residues. The V end was cut by 0 bases, the J end by 2 bases, with 17 bases between.

The chain recombines TRBV10-3 with TRBJ1-2; TRBD1 is a possible D gene (5 bases). CDR3 length: 15 residues. V was cut by 9 bases and J by 2 bases, with 19 bases left in between. Germline V CDR1 and CDR2: ENHRY, SYGVKD. The CDR3 sequence: CAMREGQTANYGYTF. The CDR3 nucleotides read TGTGCCATGAGAGAAGGACAAACCGCGAACTATGGCTACACCTTC.

This clonotype was found many times. J is TRBJ2-7 and V is TRBV20-1; D gene unclear. The CDR3 loop spans 13 amino acids. Germline values: CDR1 DFQATT, CDR2 SNEGSKA (reference sequence). V lost 3 bases, J lost 6 bases, and 15 bases lay in between. The CDR3 region is CSASLPGLLEQYF. DNA of the CDR3: TGCAGTGCTAGCCTACCGGGTCTGCTCGAGCAGTACTTC.

In its sample, this clonotype was seen a few times. This rearrangement joins TRBV7-6 to TRBJ1-6, with D possibly being TRBD1 (5 bases). CDR3 size: 15 residues. V shed 1 base and J shed 7 bases, with 11 bases lying between them. The germline V gene has CDR1 SGHVS and CDR2 FNYEAQ. Here the CDR3 reads CASSLDQGMNSPLHF. In DNA form, the CDR3 reads TGTGCCAGCAGCTTAGACCAGGGTATGAATTCACCCCTCCACTTT.

The genes are TRBV25-1 and TRBJ1-4, with D possibly matching TRBD1 (5 bases). Germline CDR1 MGHDK, CDR2 SYGVNS. The CDR3 totals 17 residues. V was shortened by 6 bases and J by 3 bases, with 20 bases between the two germline ends. In DNA, the CDR3 is TGTGCCAGCAGCATCGAACTTGTCCAGGGTTCTAATGAAAAACTGTTTTTT. It translates to CASSIELVQGSNEKLFF.

Many counts were recorded for this clonotype. The chain is built from TRBV5-1 and TRBJ1-2; D not certain. Germline V lookup: CDR1 SGHRS, CDR2 YFSETQ. The CDR3 covers 12 residues. Trimming took off 5 bases at V and 8 bases at J, with 13 bases between the two ends. As DNA, the CDR3 is TGCGCCAGCAGTGAAACGGGAGGAGGCTACACCTTC. It codes for CASSETGGGYTF.

This clonotype has a handful of counts. The J gene is TRBJ2-2, the V gene TRBV7-9, with D hard to call. The V gene's germline CDR1 is SEHNR and CDR2 FQNEAQ (reference sequence). The CDR3 totals 15 residues. Deletions cut 5 bases from V and 1 base from J, with 11 bases between. DNA of the CDR3: TGTGCCAGCAGCCTTCGAGGAATGAACACCGGGGAGCTGTTTTTT. This codes for CASSLRGMNTGELFF.

The chain is built from TRBV20-1 and TRBJ1-5; 8 bases are shared with TRBD1. With 6 bases clipped from V and 4 bases from J, the junction kept 8 bases outside the gene matches. Germline V gene lookup returns CDR1 DFQATT and CDR2 SNEGSKA (reference sequence). The CDR3 loop spans 14 amino acids. The CDR3 nucleotides read TGCAGTGCCGAAGCGGGACAGGAGAATCAGCCCCAGCATTTT. It yields the protein CSAEAGQENQPQHF.

This clonotype appeared many times. V is TRBV20-1 and J is TRBJ2-3; D may be TRBD1 (6 bases). Looked up from germline, CDR1 is DFQATT and CDR2 is SNEGSKA (reference sequence). The CDR3 has 14 amino acids. Deletions cut 6 bases from V and 4 bases from J, with 17 bases between. The DNA of the CDR3 is TGCAGTGCGTCCCCGACAGAGGGGGCAGATACGCAGTATTTT. It is translated as CSASPTEGADTQYF.

At least ten counts were recorded for this clonotype. The V gene is TRBV7-9, the J gene TRBJ2-1; the D is unclear. V lost 5 bases and J lost 4, with 9 bases in between. The CDR3 is 13 amino acids. Per the germline V gene, CDR1 is SEHNR and CDR2 is FQNEAQ (reference sequence). The CDR3 loop reads CASSVAEYNEQFF. The CDR3 nucleotides are TGTGCCAGCAGCGTCGCGGAATACAATGAGCAGTTCTTC.

The sample holds many counts of this clonotype. J is TRBJ2-5 and V is TRBV6-4, with a weak D call TRBD1 (5 bases). Per the germline V gene, CDR1 is MRHNA and CDR2 is SNTAGT. The length of the CDR3 is 12 residues. Trimming took off 7 bases at V and 8 bases at J, with 14 bases between the two ends. The CDR3 sequence: CASKWTRRTQYF. The CDR3 DNA is TGTGCCAGCAAATGGACAAGGCGCACCCAGTACTTC.

As to this clonotype: A much larger clone lies a single base off, so this may be a read error. This chain links TRBV25-1 with TRBJ2-3; D may be TRBD2 (5 bases). The CDR3 is 13 amino acids. V was trimmed by 7 bases and J by 6 bases, leaving 14 bases between them. Germline CDR1 and CDR2: MGHDK and SYGVNS. The CDR3 DNA reads TGTGCCAGCACTGCGGACTCATCCGATACGCAGTATTTT. Its protein product is CASTADSSDTQYF.